Listed here are 21 T cell receptor beta chains from one sample, sequenced in a study of control samples from healthy donors and cancer patients (dated by TCRdb to 2020 to 2022). Library prep was done by the immunoSEQ multiplex PCR assay. Held by TCRdb, this immuneACCESS table contains in-frame sequences only and omits some clones. Under half of the omission traces to an unresolved V gene where checked; the cause of the rest is unknown. The sample table lists approximately 89,000 clones, approximately 89% of them with a count of one. The ten largest clones add up to roughly 21% of the sample. The sequencing sample was made of blood. The receptors originated from a man aged 25 to 40 in good health.

The V call is TRBV7-9, the J call TRBJ1-4; D not resolved. With 3 bases removed from V and 8 bases from J, the gap between germline ends came to 16 bases. The CDR3 loop spans 15 amino acids. CDR1 SEHNR and CDR2 FQNEAQ come from the germline V gene (reference sequence). The CDR3 DNA reads TGTGCCAGCAGCTTTATCGGGAACACGGGGGAAAAACTGTTTTTT. Translated: CASSFIGNTGEKLFF.

The CDR3 loop reads CASSQIRGLYNEQFF. The CDR3 nucleotides are TGTGCCAGCAGCCAAATTCGGGGGCTCTACAATGAGCAGTTCTTC. The V call is TRBV3-1 (or the pseudogene TRBV3-2), the J call TRBJ2-1, with D perhaps matching TRBD1 or TRBD2 (6 bases each). CDR3 length: 15 residues. The germline gives CDR1 LGHDT, CDR2 YNNKEL (reference sequence). V lost 2 bases and J 3 bases, leaving 11 bases between the germline ends.

The V gene is TRBV21-1, the J gene TRBJ1-3. TRBV21-1 is a pseudogene segment. The CDR3 length is 17 residues. The CDR3 loop is CASSKALTRGSGNTIYF. Here the CDR3 DNA reads TGTGCCAGCAGCAAAGCCTTAACACGGGGATCTGGAAACACCATATATTTT.

The chain is built from TRBV30 and TRBJ2-6, with D perhaps matching TRBD1 (5 bases). Germline V gives CDR1 GTSNPN, CDR2 SVGIG (reference sequence). V lost 1 base to trimming and J lost 1 base, with 11 bases between them. This CDR3 has 16 residues. The CDR3 loop is CAWSGGGHSGANVLTF. DNA of the CDR3: TGTGCCTGGAGTGGGGGCGGACATTCTGGGGCCAACGTCCTGACTTTC.

This clone is a singleton in its sample. Different DNA sequences within this sample yield the same CDR3. The chain couples TRBV11-2 to TRBJ2-1; D gene uncertain. The germline gives CDR1 SGHAT, CDR2 FQNNGV. Trimming left V 0 bases short and J 3 bases short, with 6 bases between. CDR3 length: 14 residues. The CDR3 protein is CASSLDLDYNEQFF. CDR3 DNA: TGTGCCAGCAGCTTAGATCTAGACTACAATGAGCAGTTCTTC.

The J gene is TRBJ1-4, the V gene TRBV30; tentative D call: TRBD1 (6 bases). Germline V CDR1 and CDR2: GTSNPN, SVGIG (reference sequence). The ends were cut back, 5 bases at V and 3 bases at J, with 19 bases in the middle. The length of the CDR3 is 16 residues. The CDR3 nucleotides are TGTGCCTGGGCCCAAATGGGGGCGGCGTCTAATGAAAAACTGTTTTTT. Amino acid sequence: CAWAQMGAASNEKLFF. Together with reference TRBV30 and TRBJ1-4, the CDR3 gives the full variable domain: SQTIHQWPATLVQPVGSPLSLECTVEGTSNPNLYWYRQAAGRGLQLLFYSVGIGQISSEVPQNLSASRPQDRQFILSSKKLLLSDSGFYLCAWAQMGAASNEKLFFGSGTQLSVL.

This clone was seen a single time. The chain links TRBV25-1 to TRBJ1-6, with 10 bases lining up with TRBD1. The CDR3 has 16 amino acids. Unmatched junction bases numbered 7, after V lost 3 bases and J lost 8 bases. CDR1 and CDR2 (germline): MGHDK, SYGVNS. DNA of the CDR3: TGTGCCAGCAGTGAGGCGGGGACAGGGGTTCATTCACCCCTCCACTTT. It codes for CASSEAGTGVHSPLHF.

The V and J genes are TRBV7-2 and TRBJ2-5; 7 bases fit TRBD2. CDR3 length: 17 residues. Losses at the gene ends were 2 bases for V and 7 bases for J; bases not matched to a gene: 16. Germline assignment: CDR1 SGHTA and CDR2 FQGNSA. Here the CDR3 DNA reads TGTGCCAGCAGCTTACAGGGTAGCGGGCTCCTAGGTGGGACCCAGTACTTC. Its protein product is CASSLQGSGLLGGTQYF.

V and J are TRBV4-2 and TRBJ2-2; 9 nucleotides agree with TRBD2. The CDR3 contains 18 residues. J was trimmed by 1 base and V by 5 bases; bases with no gene match: 11. The germline CDR1 and CDR2 sequences are LGHNA and YNFKEQ. The CDR3 protein is CASSKQMLSGGNTGELFF. The CDR3 coding sequence is TGTGCCAGCAGCAAACAAATGCTTAGCGGGGGGAACACCGGGGAGCTGTTTTTT.

This sequence joins TRBV19 and TRBJ1-5, with 7 bases matching TRBD1. V trimming: 2 bases; J trimming: 2 bases; junction bases outside the gene matches: 6. The CDR3 is made up of 16 amino acids. Germline CDR1 LNHDA, CDR2 SQIVND (reference sequence). This chain's CDR3 is CASSITGARGNQPQHF. CDR3 bases: TGTGCCAGTAGTATAACAGGGGCGCGGGGCAATCAGCCCCAGCATTTT.

Only a few counts were recorded for this clone. J is TRBJ2-6 and V is TRBV29-1; D perhaps matches TRBD1 (6 bases). Per the germline V gene, CDR1 is SQVTM and CDR2 is ANQGSEA. Trimming shortened V by 4 bases and J by 0 bases, and 13 bases separated the two germline ends. This CDR3 is 16 amino acids long. DNA for the CDR3: TGCAGCGTTGCACGGGACACGGACTCTGGGGCCAACGTCCTGACTTTC. It encodes CSVARDTDSGANVLTF. Full variable domain (outside the CDR3, taken from reference TRBV29-1 and TRBJ2-6): SAVISQKPSRDICQRGTSLTIQCQVDSQVTMMFWYRQQPGQSLTLIATANQGSEATYESGFVIDKFPISRPNLTFSTLTVSNMSPEDSSIYLCSVARDTDSGANVLTFGAGSRLTVL.

V and J are TRBV29-1 and TRBJ1-1; a weak D match, TRBD1 (6 bases). This CDR3 spans 12 amino acids. Germline values: CDR1 SQVTM, CDR2 ANQGSEA. V gave up 0 bases and J gave up 10 bases, with 12 bases separating them. The CDR3 here is CSVEEAGAGAFF. Written as DNA, the CDR3 is TGCAGCGTTGAAGAGGCGGGGGCGGGAGCTTTCTTT.

The rearrangement links TRBV9 to TRBJ2-3; the match to TRBD1 covers 7 bases. In germline, CDR1 is SGDLS, CDR2 YYNGEE. The CDR3 sequence is 19 residues long. V trimming: 4 bases; J trimming: 0 bases; junction bases outside the gene matches: 17. The CDR3 reads CASSPRDSPSHPSTDTQYF. In DNA, the CDR3 is TGTGCCAGCAGCCCGAGGGACAGCCCTTCACACCCTAGCACAGATACGCAGTATTTT.

Here the CDR3 DNA reads TGTGCCAGCAGCTTGGACAGTAACTATGGCTACACCTTC. It encodes CASSLDSNYGYTF. The gene calls are TRBV5-6 and TRBJ1-2; unclear D gene. This CDR3 contains 13 residues. V lost 0 bases and J lost 1, with 4 bases in between. Germline V gene lookup returns CDR1 SGHDT and CDR2 YYEEEE.

The V gene is TRBV7-3, the J gene TRBJ2-5, with D perhaps matching TRBD1 or TRBD2 (5 bases each). The V end was cut by 4 bases, the J end by 1 base, with 13 bases between. This CDR3 is built from 15 residues. CDR1 is SGHTA and CDR2 is FQGTGA in the germline V gene. The CDR3 DNA sequence: TGTGCCAGCAGCTCCCGAGGGACGGCCCAAGAGACCCAGTACTTC. This encodes CASSSRGTAQETQYF. Together with reference TRBV7-3 and TRBJ2-5, the CDR3 gives the full variable domain: GAGVSQTPSNKVTEKGKYVELRCDPISGHTALYWYRQSLGQGPEFLIYFQGTGAADDSGLPNDRFFAVRPEGSVSTLKIQRTERGDSAVYLCASSSRGTAQETQYFGPGTRLLVL.

The CDR3 coding sequence is TGTGCCAGCAGTTTATCCCGCCCCGGGGAGCTGTTTTTT. Encoded protein: CASSLSRPGELFF. The chain carries TRBV27 and TRBJ2-2; D not certain. The V gene lost 0 bases and the J gene lost 6 bases, with 5 bases spanning the gap. The CDR3 runs 13 residues. Germline values: CDR1 MNHEY, CDR2 SMNVEV (reference sequence).

The genes are TRBV27 and TRBJ2-5; D is possibly TRBD1 (5 bases). The germline CDR1 and CDR2 sequences are MNHEY and SMNVEV (reference sequence). The CDR3 runs to 11 residues. V was trimmed by 9 bases and J by 4 bases, leaving 9 bases between them. This chain's CDR3 is CARVGAETQYF. CDR3 nucleotide sequence: TGTGCCAGAGTTGGGGCAGAGACCCAGTACTTC.

The chain joins TRBV28 to TRBJ1-1, with no clear D. Germline CDR1 is MDHEN and CDR2 is SYDVKM. The CDR3 spans 14 residues. V was shortened by 3 bases and J by 1 base, with 9 bases between the two germline ends. This CDR3 reads CASSLTQTNTEAFF. The CDR3 DNA sequence: TGTGCCAGCAGTTTGACACAGACGAACACTGAAGCTTTCTTT.

This clone occurred many times. The chain combines TRBV7-9 with TRBJ2-1; D remains ambiguous. V lost 1 base to trimming and J lost 6 bases, with 10 bases between them. Germline CDR1 reads SEHNR; CDR2 reads FQNEAQ (reference sequence). This CDR3 contains 14 residues. CDR3 in DNA: TGTGCCAGCAGCTTAGTCTCGGGTGGCAATGAGCAGTTCTTC. This encodes CASSLVSGGNEQFF.

Written as DNA, the CDR3 is TGTGCCAGCAGCTCCACCTCAGGGTATAATTCACCCCTCCACTTT. It encodes CASSSTSGYNSPLHF. The chain carries TRBV7-9 and TRBJ1-6; tentatively, D is TRBD1 (5 bases). V dropped 4 bases and J dropped 4 bases, with 11 bases sitting between them. The CDR3 sequence is 15 residues long. From germline, CDR1 is SEHNR and CDR2 FQNEAQ (reference sequence).

The chain combines TRBV28 with TRBJ2-2; the D gene could be TRBD1 or TRBD2 (6 bases each). Trimming pared 5 bases from V and 4 bases from J, leaving 14 bases between. CDR1 and CDR2 (germline): MDHEN, SYDVKM. This CDR3 spans 15 amino acids. The CDR3 sequence: CASSGRGRGTGELFF. CDR3 bases: TGTGCCAGCAGTGGTCGGGGGCGTGGCACCGGGGAGCTGTTTTTT. The whole variable domain, filled in from reference TRBV28 and TRBJ2-2, reads DVKVTQSSRYLVKRTGEKVFLECVQDMDHENMFWYRQDPGLGLRLIYFSYDVKMKEKGDIPEGYSVSREKKERFSLILESASTNQTSMYLCASSGRGRGTGELFFGEGSRLTVL.